This TCR beta chain stems from a study of response to subunit inactivated influenza vaccine. TCRdb used MiXCR to reprocess the RT-PCR reads, holding one entry per CDR3 protein. The sample consists of a few hundred thousand distinct CDR3 sequences, 21% of them appearing once. In germline, CDR1 is SGDLS, CDR2 YYNGEE. Trimming at V came to 0 bases and at J to 2 bases, leaving 2 bases not matched to a gene. The CDR3 sequence is 17 residues long. The sequence was collected from a man aged 50-75 years who received an inactivated influenza vaccine. The sequencing used PBMCs from blood, collected roughly 20 months after vaccination. The chain joins TRBV9 to TRBJ2-1, with TRBD2 matching over 13 bases. CDR3 bases: TGTGCCAGCAGCGTAGGAGGACTAGCGGGAGCCTACAATGAGCAGTTCTTC. Residues: CASSVGGLAGAYNEQFF.